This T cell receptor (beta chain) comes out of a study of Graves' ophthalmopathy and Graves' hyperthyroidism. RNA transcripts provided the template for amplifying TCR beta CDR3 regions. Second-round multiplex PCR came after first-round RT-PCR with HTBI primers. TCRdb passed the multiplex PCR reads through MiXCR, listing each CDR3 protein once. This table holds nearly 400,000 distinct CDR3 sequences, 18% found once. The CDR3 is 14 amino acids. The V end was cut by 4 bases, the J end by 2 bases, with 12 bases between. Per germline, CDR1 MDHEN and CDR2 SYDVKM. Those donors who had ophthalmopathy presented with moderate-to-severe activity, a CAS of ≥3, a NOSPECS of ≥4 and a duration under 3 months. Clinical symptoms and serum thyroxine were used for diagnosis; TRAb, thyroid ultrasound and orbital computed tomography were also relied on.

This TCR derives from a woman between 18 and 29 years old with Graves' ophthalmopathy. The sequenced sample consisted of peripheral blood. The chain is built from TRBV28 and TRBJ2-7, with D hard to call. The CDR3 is CASSSPGPPYEQYF. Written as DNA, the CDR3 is TGTGCCAGCAGTTCACCGGGCCCCCCCTACGAGCAGTACTTC.